One sample yielded the 18 T cell receptor beta chains listed below, sequenced in a study of CD8 T cells in ankylosing spondylitis. TCRdb re-called the 5' RACE reads through MiXCR, storing one row per CDR3 protein. The sample includes about 130,000 distinct CDR3 sequences, about an eighth seen only once; the top ten take 4.1%. Material: blood, either unsorted or a sorted T cell fraction (not recorded which). These receptors all stem from a female donor with ankylosing spondylitis or in good health (not recorded which).

The table lists this clonotype with many counts. The chain employs TRBV12-3 or TRBV12-4 and TRBJ2-7; 7 bases match TRBD1. This CDR3 contains 14 residues. The J segment lost 3 bases and the V segment lost 6 bases, leaving 8 bases of the junction unmatched. The CDR3 here is CASRKQGNSYEQYF. The CDR3 DNA reads as TGTGCCAGCAGGAAACAGGGGAACAGCTACGAGCAGTACTTC.

This clonotype was counted ten times or more. This chain links TRBV7-2 with TRBJ1-2; D uncertain. The CDR3 sequence is 13 residues long. The V end lost 7 bases, the J end lost 6 bases, and 15 bases lay between the germline ends. CDR1 SGHTA and CDR2 FQGNSA come from the germline V gene. CDR3 sequence (DNA): TGTGCCAGCACCCTCAGGCGGGGAGATGGCTACACCTTC. Its translation: CASTLRRGDGYTF.

The CDR3 nucleotides are TGTGCCAGCAGCCATAGGGACAGGGGCTCCGGGGAGCTGTTTTTT. Its protein is CASSHRDRGSGELFF. This chain uses TRBV3-1 with TRBJ2-2, with 10 bases identical to TRBD1. CDR3 length equals 15 residues. In germline, CDR1 is LGHDT, CDR2 YNNKEL (reference sequence). Unmatched junction bases numbered 4, after V lost 3 bases and J lost 6 bases. Complete variable domain (other parts from reference TRBV3-1 and TRBJ2-2): DTAVSQTPKYLVTQMGNDKSIKCEQNLGHDTMYWYKQDSKKFLKIMFSYNNKELIINETVPNRFSPKSPDKAHLNLHINSLELGDSAVYFCASSHRDRGSGELFFGEGSRLTVL.

This clonotype was found many times. The V and J genes are TRBV2 and TRBJ2-1; possibly TRBD2 for D (6 bases). V was clipped by 3 bases and J by 2 bases, with 11 bases between them. There are 15 residues in the CDR3. Germline CDR1 is SNHLY and CDR2 is FYNNEI. CDR3 residues: CASSDPSDTYNEQFF. The CDR3 DNA reads TGTGCCAGCAGTGACCCTAGCGACACCTACAATGAGCAGTTCTTC.

Ten or more counts support this clonotype. The DNA for the CDR3 is TGTGCCAGCAGCCCTCTTTCCGGAGATACGCAGTATTTT. Translating it yields CASSPLSGDTQYF. The chain couples TRBV13 to TRBJ2-3, with D hard to call. The germline V gene encodes CDR1 PRHDT and CDR2 FYEKMQ (reference sequence). V lost 5 bases and J 5 bases, leaving 11 bases between the germline ends. The CDR3 extends over 13 amino acids.

In this sample, this clonotype turned up many times. J is TRBJ2-7 and V is TRBV5-1, with 11 bases fitting TRBD1. V was clipped by 4 bases and J by 3 bases; unmatched bases: 6. The CDR3 spans 15 residues. Germline CDR1 and CDR2: SGHRS and YFSETQ. CDR3 in DNA: TGCGCCAGCAGCACAGGGACAGGGGGTAACTACGAGCAGTACTTC. Its translation: CASSTGTGGNYEQYF.

This clonotype occurred many times. The rearrangement joins TRBV20-1 to TRBJ2-1; maybe TRBD2 (7 bases). Trimming took 4 bases from V and 6 from J, leaving 10 bases between them. In germline, CDR1 is DFQATT, CDR2 SNEGSKA (reference sequence). This CDR3 region has 12 residues. This CDR3 is CSANRGGNEQFF. The CDR3 nucleotides are TGCAGTGCTAATAGGGGGGGCAATGAGCAGTTCTTC.

J is TRBJ2-5 and V is TRBV5-6; 7 bases are shared with TRBD2. Trimming took 0 bases from V and 5 from J; bases not matched to a gene: 10. Germline V CDR1 and CDR2: SGHDT, YYEEEE. CDR3 length: 16 amino acids. The CDR3 here is CASSLEASGDSETQYF. In DNA, the CDR3 is TGTGCCAGCAGCTTGGAGGCTAGCGGAGATTCGGAGACCCAGTACTTC.

Concerning this clonotype itself: A much larger clone differs by one base, so this may be a read error. The genes are TRBV18 and TRBJ2-1, with D hard to call. This CDR3 contains 12 residues. Germline-derived CDR1 and CDR2 are KGHSH and LQKENI. The V and J ends lost 6 bases and 8 bases respectively, with 11 bases between them. The CDR3 is CASSRAEHEQFF. CDR3 nucleotide sequence: TGTGCCAGCTCCCGGGCTGAGCATGAGCAGTTCTTC.

At least ten counts were recorded for this clonotype. The chain uses TRBV28 and TRBJ2-7; 14 bases fit TRBD2. The CDR3 contains 16 residues. Trimming at V came to 5 bases and at J to 2 bases, leaving 5 bases not matched to a gene. Germline V gene lookup returns CDR1 MDHEN and CDR2 SYDVKM. In DNA form, the CDR3 reads TGTGCCAGCAGTCGGACTAGCGGGGGGCCTGCCTACGAGCAGTACTTC. This gives the protein CASSRTSGGPAYEQYF.

Ten or more counts support this clonotype. The V call is TRBV28, the J call TRBJ1-2, with D possibly matching TRBD1 (5 bases). The CDR3 has 15 residues. Germline V gene data show CDR1 as MDHEN and CDR2 as SYDVKM. Trimming stripped 5 bases from V and 5 bases from J, with 18 bases between. CDR3 amino acids: CASSPPDISGYGYTF. DNA of the CDR3: TGTGCCAGCAGTCCGCCGGACATATCGGGTTATGGCTACACCTTC.

This clonotype was observed many times. DNA of the CDR3: TGCAGTGCCCACATGTCGGACAGGGGCTACGAGCAGTACTTC. This gives the protein CSAHMSDRGYEQYF. The chain carries TRBV20-1 and TRBJ2-7, with 9 nucleotides matching TRBD1. V gave up 6 bases and J gave up 3 bases; unmatched junction bases: 9. The CDR3 is 14 residues long. The germline CDR1 and CDR2 sequences are DFQATT and SNEGSKA (reference sequence).

This clonotype occurred many times. The chain uses TRBV5-1 and TRBJ2-7; possibly TRBD2 for D (5 bases). Trimming took off 5 bases at V and 3 bases at J, with 21 bases between the two ends. CDR1 and CDR2 (germline): SGHRS, YFSETQ. The CDR3 spans 16 residues. The chain's CDR3 is CASRQNPRVEVYEQYF. For the CDR3, the DNA is TGCGCCAGCAGGCAAAATCCTAGGGTGGAGGTCTACGAGCAGTACTTC.

At least ten counts were recorded for this clonotype. This sequence joins TRBV14 and TRBJ1-1; no definite D call. The CDR3 consists of 12 residues. Germline V gene data show CDR1 as SGHDN and CDR2 as FVKESK. The V end lost 0 bases, the J end lost 9 bases, and 8 bases lay between the germline ends. The chain's CDR3 is CASSQDSRKAFF. CDR3 nucleotide sequence: TGTGCCAGCAGCCAAGATTCCAGGAAAGCTTTCTTT. The full variable domain, rest sourced from reference TRBV14 and TRBJ1-1, is EAGVTQFPSHSVIEKGQTVTLRCDPISGHDNLYWYRRVMGKEIKFLLHFVKESKQDESGMPNNRFLAERTGGTYSTLKVQPAELEDSGVYFCASSQDSRKAFFGQGTRLTVV.

V gene TRBV12-3 or TRBV12-4 combines with J gene TRBJ2-6; possible D gene TRBD1, 5 bases. The CDR3 sequence is 14 residues long. Trimming took 5 bases from V and 1 from J, leaving 6 bases between them. Here the CDR3 DNA reads TGTGCCAGCAGTGCAGGGTCTGGGGCCAACGTCCTGACTTTC. Translating gives CASSAGSGANVLTF.

This clonotype has ten or more counts. V and J are TRBV5-5 and TRBJ2-5, with 7 positions matching TRBD1. The CDR3 totals 14 residues. V lost 3 bases, J lost 3 bases, and 5 bases stayed unmatched. Germline lookup yields CDR1 SGHKS and CDR2 YYEKEE (reference sequence). CDR3 in amino acids: CASSSADRKETQYF. The DNA of the CDR3 is TGTGCCAGCAGCTCCGCGGACAGGAAAGAGACCCAGTACTTC.

The chain employs TRBV20-1 and TRBJ2-2, with D possibly TRBD1 on 6 matching bases. Trimming shortened V by 2 bases and J by 1 base, and 11 bases separated the two germline ends. The CDR3 has 15 amino acids. Germline CDR1 and CDR2: DFQATT and SNEGSKA (reference sequence). The CDR3 loop reads CSARNLTGNTGELFF. Here the CDR3 DNA reads TGCAGTGCTAGAAATCTGACAGGGAACACCGGGGAGCTGTTTTTT.

In its sample, this clonotype was seen a few times. The genes are TRBV14 and TRBJ2-1, with 7 bases that match TRBD1. The CDR3 contains 16 residues. After removal of 4 bases from V and 9 bases from J, the junction contained 15 bases not matched to a gene. The germline CDR1 and CDR2 sequences are SGHDN and FVKESK. CDR3 protein: CASSLNRGEAPVEQFF. CDR3 DNA: TGTGCCAGCAGCCTTAACAGGGGAGAGGCCCCAGTTGAGCAGTTCTTC.